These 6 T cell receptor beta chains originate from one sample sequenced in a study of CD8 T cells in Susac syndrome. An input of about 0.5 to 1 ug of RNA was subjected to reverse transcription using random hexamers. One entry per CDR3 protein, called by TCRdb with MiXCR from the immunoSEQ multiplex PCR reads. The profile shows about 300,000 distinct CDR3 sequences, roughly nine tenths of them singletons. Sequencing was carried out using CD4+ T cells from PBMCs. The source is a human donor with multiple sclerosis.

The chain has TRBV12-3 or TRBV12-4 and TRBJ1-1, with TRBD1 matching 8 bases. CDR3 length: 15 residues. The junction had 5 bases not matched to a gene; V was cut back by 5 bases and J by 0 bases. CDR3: CASSTGQGVNTEAFF. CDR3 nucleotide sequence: TGTGCCAGCAGTACCGGACAGGGAGTGAACACTGAAGCTTTCTTT.

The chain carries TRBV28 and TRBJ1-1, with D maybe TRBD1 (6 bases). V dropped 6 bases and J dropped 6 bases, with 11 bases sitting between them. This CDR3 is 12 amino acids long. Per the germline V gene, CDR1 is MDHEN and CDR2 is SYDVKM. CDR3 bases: TGTGCCAGCAGAGCTCAGGGGTCTGAAGCTTTCTTT. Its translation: CASRAQGSEAFF.

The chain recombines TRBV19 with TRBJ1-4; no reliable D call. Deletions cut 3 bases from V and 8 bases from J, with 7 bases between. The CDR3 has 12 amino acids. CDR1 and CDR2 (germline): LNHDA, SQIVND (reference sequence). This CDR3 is CASSIGREKLFF. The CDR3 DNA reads TGTGCCAGTAGTATCGGCAGGGAAAAACTGTTTTTT.

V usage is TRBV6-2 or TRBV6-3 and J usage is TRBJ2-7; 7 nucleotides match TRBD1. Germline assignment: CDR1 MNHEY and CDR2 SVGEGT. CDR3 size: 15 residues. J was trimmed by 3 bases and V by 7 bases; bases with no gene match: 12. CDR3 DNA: TGTGCCAGCACCGAACGTCGGACAGGAGGCTACGAGCAGTACTTC. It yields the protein CASTERRTGGYEQYF.

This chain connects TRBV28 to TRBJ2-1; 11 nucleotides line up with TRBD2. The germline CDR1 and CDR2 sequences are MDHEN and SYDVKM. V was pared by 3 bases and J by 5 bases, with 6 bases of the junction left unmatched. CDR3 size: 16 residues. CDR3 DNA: TGTGCCAGCAGTTTGGCCCCTAGCGGGGGGAACAATGAGCAGTTCTTC. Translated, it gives CASSLAPSGGNNEQFF. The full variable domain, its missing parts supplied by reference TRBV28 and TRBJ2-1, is DVKVTQSSRYLVKRTGEKVFLECVQDMDHENMFWYRQDPGLGLRLIYFSYDVKMKEKGDIPEGYSVSREKKERFSLILESASTNQTSMYLCASSLAPSGGNNEQFFGPGTRLTVL.

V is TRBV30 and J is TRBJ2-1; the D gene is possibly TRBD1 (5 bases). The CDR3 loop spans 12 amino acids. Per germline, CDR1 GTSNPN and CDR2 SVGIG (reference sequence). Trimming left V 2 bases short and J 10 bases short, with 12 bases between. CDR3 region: CAWSKGQAEQFF. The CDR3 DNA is TGTGCCTGGAGTAAGGGGCAGGCCGAGCAGTTCTTC.